This T cell receptor beta chain is drawn from a study of blood T cell repertoires in COVID-19. Study-level information: Samples taken during acute and convalescent COVID-19 were collected in the United States, Italy and Spain. PBMCs, B-cell-depleted T cells, or T cells were the source of the cDNA or gDNA that made up the material.

Patients in Seattle were enrolled during active infection, then followed longitudinally. Method: immunoSEQ multiplex PCR; TCRdb's copy keeps in-frame clones and lacks some. Of some 240,000 clones listed, roughly 90% are singletons. This receptor was obtained from a man in his sixties with COVID-19, enrolled during active disease. Sequencing input: peripheral blood.

This chain's CDR3 is CAWNGQTNYGYTF. The CDR3 DNA sequence: TGTGCCTGGAACGGACAGACTAACTATGGCTACACCTTC. This chain joins TRBV30 and TRBJ1-2, with a weak D call TRBD1 (6 bases). Germline V gene data show CDR1 as GTSNPN and CDR2 as SVGIG (reference sequence). V was pared by 4 bases and J by 0 bases, with 9 bases between. CDR3 length equals 13 residues.